This entry features one T cell receptor beta chain sequence. This record belongs to a study of control samples from healthy donors and cancer patients. The method was immunoSEQ multiplex PCR; TCRdb's version includes in-frame clones alone and lacks a portion of them. The sample carries around 82,000 clones, approximately 89% recorded once. Unmatched junction bases numbered 1, after V lost 2 bases and J lost 1 base. The CDR3 has 15 amino acids. CDR1 is LNHDA, CDR2 SQIVND, per germline (reference sequence). The sample taken for sequencing was blood. V usage is TRBV19 and J usage is TRBJ2-5, with 10 bases that match TRBD2. The TCR sequence derives from a middle-aged man in good health. The CDR3 DNA follows: TGTGCCAGTAGTATACTAGCGGGGGTCCAAGAGACCCAGTACTTC. Amino acids: CASSILAGVQETQYF.